A selection of T cell receptor beta chains follows, all from one sample in a study of Ad26.COV2.S vaccination and SARS-CoV-2 variants. Assay: immunoSEQ multiplex PCR; the TCRdb copy retains only in-frame clones and omits some. Altogether 150,000 to 200,000 clones are present, around 88% being singletons, with the ten largest covering about 5.5%. The sample consisted of peripheral blood, taken after recovery from COVID-19. These receptors were taken from a human donor who had recovered from COVID-19. The CDR3 runs from the conserved cysteine through the conserved F or W. The order of the fields is V gene, J gene, CDR3 length, CDR3 protein.

v_call: TRBV28
j_call: TRBJ2-5
cdr3_length: 15
cdr3_aa: CASSPFERSRETQYF

v_call: TRBV6-5
j_call: TRBJ2-7
cdr3_length: 12
cdr3_aa: CASSAAGREQYF

v_call: TRBV3-1/TRBV3-2
j_call: TRBJ2-2
cdr3_length: 17
cdr3_aa: CASSQTSSVPNTGELFF

v_call: TRBV2
j_call: TRBJ2-1
cdr3_length: 15
cdr3_aa: CASSEFSGSYNEQFF

v_call: TRBV6-1
j_call: TRBJ2-2
cdr3_length: 17
cdr3_aa: CASSGAPGTGRTGELFF

v_call: TRBV9
j_call: TRBJ2-1
cdr3_length: 16
cdr3_aa: CASSPQTSGFYNEQFF

v_call: TRBV4-2
j_call: TRBJ2-5
cdr3_length: 15
cdr3_aa: CASSQAGRGLETQYF

v_call: TRBV2
j_call: TRBJ1-5
cdr3_length: 15
cdr3_aa: CASSGDSQANQPQHF

v_call: TRBV19
j_call: TRBJ1-5
cdr3_length: 14
cdr3_aa: CASSITGSNQPQHF

v_call: TRBV5-1
j_call: TRBJ2-7
cdr3_length: 14
cdr3_aa: CASRPGSDSYEQYF

v_call: TRBV27
j_call: TRBJ1-6
cdr3_length: 14
cdr3_aa: CASSPGTENSPLHF

v_call: TRBV4-1
j_call: TRBJ2-2
cdr3_length: 16
cdr3_aa: CASSHVRGGNSGELFF

v_call: TRBV4-2
j_call: TRBJ2-3
cdr3_length: 15
cdr3_aa: CASSQAGGPTDTQYF

v_call: TRBV11-2
j_call: TRBJ1-1
cdr3_length: 14
cdr3_aa: CASSLRDRDTEAFF

v_call: TRBV3-1/TRBV3-2
j_call: TRBJ2-3
cdr3_length: 13
cdr3_aa: CASSQEVGNTQYF

v_call: TRBV5-4
j_call: TRBJ2-4
cdr3_length: 16
cdr3_aa: CASSLSGKLAKNIQYF

v_call: TRBV7-2
j_call: TRBJ2-7
cdr3_length: 15
cdr3_aa: CASSLGGGSPYEQYF

v_call: TRBV15
j_call: TRBJ2-7
cdr3_length: 12
cdr3_aa: CATSSQGDEQYF